This entry is about one T cell receptor (beta chain). The trim removed 4 bases at V and 8 bases at J, leaving 12 bases unmatched. This CDR3 has 15 amino acids. Germline CDR1 SGHKS, CDR2 YYEKEE (reference sequence). The data belong to a study of shared T cell receptors in the human thymus. The data were produced by immunoSEQ multiplex PCR, yet TCRdb's version contains in-frame clones alone and is incomplete. The data hold 630,000 or so clones, with approximately 87% observed a single time. Another study also made use of these data, one on human thymus T cells. According to that study: Having corrective surgery for congenital heart defects, healthy Finnish infants were the ones who donated. Resections from corrective heart surgery supplied the thymus tissue. Thymic and blood repertoires appeared to carry a bias in their V and J gene usage. Highly overlapping thymic repertoires in unrelated individuals were reported by related research.

The J gene is TRBJ2-5, the V gene TRBV5-5; 9 bases match TRBD1. This clonotype originated in a boy younger than two with a congenital heart defect. Source material: thymocytes. The CDR3, as DNA: TGTGCCAGCAGCAGAGCCGGGACAGGGCCTATAACCCAGTACTTC. Protein: CASSRAGTGPITQYF.